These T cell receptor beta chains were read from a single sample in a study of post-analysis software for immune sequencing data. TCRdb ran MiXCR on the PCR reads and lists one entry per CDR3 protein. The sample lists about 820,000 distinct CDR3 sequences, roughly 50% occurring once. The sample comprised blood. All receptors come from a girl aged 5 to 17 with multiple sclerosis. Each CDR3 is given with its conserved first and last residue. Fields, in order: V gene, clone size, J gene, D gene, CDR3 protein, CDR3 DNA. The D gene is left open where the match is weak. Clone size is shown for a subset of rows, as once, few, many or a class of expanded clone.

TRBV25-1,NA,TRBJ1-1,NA,CASSESTRVNTEAFF,TGTGCCAGCAGTGAATCCACCAGGGTGAACACTGAAGCTTTCTTT
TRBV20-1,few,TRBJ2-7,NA,CSASLRRRDTGSVLAEQYF,TGCAGTGCTAGTCTTAGGCGCAGGGATACAGGAAGTGTCTTGGCCGAGCAGTACTTC
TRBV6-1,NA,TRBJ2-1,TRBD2,CASSEVAGGCNEQFF,TGTGCCAGCAGTGAAGTGGCGGGAGGGTGCAATGAGCAGTTCTTC
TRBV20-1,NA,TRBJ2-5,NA,CSALGSSETQYF,TGCAGTGCTTTGGGGAGCTCTGAGACCCAGTACTTC
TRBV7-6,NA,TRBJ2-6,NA,CASSLQPTGANVLTF,TGTGCCAGCAGCTTACAGCCGACTGGGGCCAACGTCCTGACTTTC
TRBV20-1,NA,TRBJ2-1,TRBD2,CSALRWGTSGTFSYNEQFF,TGCAGTGCTTTACGATGGGGGACTAGCGGGACTTTCTCCTACAATGAGCAGTTCTTC
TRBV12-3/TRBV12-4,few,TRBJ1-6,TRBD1,CASAADRAFSPLHF,TGTGCCAGCGCGGCGGACAGGGCCTTTTCACCCCTCCACTTT
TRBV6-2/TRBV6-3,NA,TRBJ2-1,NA,CASSYPDRGGGGSSYNEQFF,TGTGCCAGCAGTTACCCAGACAGGGGAGGGGGAGGAAGCTCCTACAATGAGCAGTTCTTC
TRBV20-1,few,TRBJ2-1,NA,CSARGPKLNSYNEQFF,TGCAGTGCTAGGGGGCCCAAGCTAAACTCCTACAATGAGCAGTTCTTC
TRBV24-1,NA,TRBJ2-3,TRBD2,CATSDSATSGTDTQYF,TGTGCCACCAGTGATTCGGCGACTAGCGGCACAGATACGCAGTATTTT
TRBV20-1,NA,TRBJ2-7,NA,CSAERDSSYEQYF,TGCAGTGCCGAGCGGGACAGTTCCTACGAGCAGTACTTC
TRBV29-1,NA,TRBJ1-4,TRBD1,CSVENRGNGEKLFF,TGCAGCGTTGAAAACAGGGGAAACGGTGAAAAACTGTTTTTT
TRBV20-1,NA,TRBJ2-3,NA,CSAEGAIRTDTQYF,TGCAGTGCGGAGGGAGCTATCCGCACAGATACGCAGTATTTT
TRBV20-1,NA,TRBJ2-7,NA,CSARNRDGEQYF,TGCAGTGCTAGAAACAGGGACGGCGAGCAGTACTTC
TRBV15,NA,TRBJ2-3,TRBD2,CATSRDWGGSTDTQYF,TGTGCCACCAGCAGAGATTGGGGGGGAAGCACAGATACGCAGTATTTT
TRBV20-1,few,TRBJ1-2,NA,CSALETRGGDYGYTF,TGCAGTGCTCTGGAGACGCGGGGGGGAGACTATGGCTACACCTTC
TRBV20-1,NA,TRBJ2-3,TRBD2,CSASYSGGPTTDTQYF,TGCAGTGCTAGTTATAGCGGGGGGCCCACCACAGATACGCAGTATTTT
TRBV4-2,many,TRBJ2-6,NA,CASSQAGEGLSGANVLTF,TGTGCCAGCAGCCAAGCGGGGGAAGGTCTCTCTGGGGCCAACGTCCTGACTTTC
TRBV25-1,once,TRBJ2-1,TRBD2,CASSRTSGSGGEQFF,TGCGCCAGCAGTAGGACTAGCGGGAGTGGTGGTGAGCAGTTCTTC
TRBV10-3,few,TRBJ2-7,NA,CAISEGRYSYEQYF,TGTGCCATCAGTGAAGGCAGATATTCCTACGAGCAGTACTTC
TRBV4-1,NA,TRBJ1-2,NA,CASSQDEAGTYTF,TGCGCCAGCAGCCAAGATGAGGCAGGGACCTACACCTTC
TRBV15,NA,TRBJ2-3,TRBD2,CATSRAPTGGGDTQYF,TGTGCCACCAGCAGAGCCCCCACGGGGGGAGGGGATACGCAGTATTTT
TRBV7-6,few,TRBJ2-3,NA,CASSSDSSRVDTQYF,TGTGCCAGCAGTTCCGACTCAAGCAGGGTCGATACGCAGTATTTT
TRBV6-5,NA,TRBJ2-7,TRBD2,CASSYLREGGVGEQYF,TGTGCCAGCAGTTATCTGCGGGAGGGGGGCGTGGGCGAGCAGTACTTC
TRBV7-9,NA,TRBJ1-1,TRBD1,CASSQTRDRGTEAFF,TGTGCCAGCAGCCAGACCCGGGACAGGGGTACTGAAGCTTTCTTT
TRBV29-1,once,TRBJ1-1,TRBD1,CSVGVRDRRNTEAFF,TGCAGCGTAGGGGTACGGGACAGGCGAAACACTGAAGCTTTCTTT
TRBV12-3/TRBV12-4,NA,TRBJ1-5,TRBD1,CASRSDRANQPQHF,TGTGCCAGCAGGAGCGACAGGGCAAATCAGCCCCAGCATTTT
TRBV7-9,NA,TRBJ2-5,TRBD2,CASSLAERETQETQYF,TGTGCCAGCAGCTTAGCAGAGCGGGAAACACAAGAGACCCAGTACTTC
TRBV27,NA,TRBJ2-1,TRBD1,CASSPPRGLPYNEQFF,TGTGCCAGCAGCCCTCCCAGGGGGCTTCCCTACAATGAGCAGTTCTTC